This T cell receptor (beta chain) derives from a study of PD-L1 blockade in urothelial cancer. Time point described: peripheral blood 6 weeks after treatment start. Germline trimming cut 1 base from V and 0 bases from J; bases unmatched to any gene: 5. This CDR3 has 16 amino acids. Germline CDR1 MDHEN, CDR2 SYDVKM. Added to each PCR by spiking were synthetic TCR analog templates. Sequenced by immunoSEQ multiplex PCR; TCRdb stores in-frame clones only, minus some. The sample lists over 40,000 clones; more than 75% were seen once. The rearrangement links TRBV28 to TRBJ1-2, with 7 nucleotides matching TRBD1. This specimen consisted of PBMCs, obtained around atezolizumab (anti-PD-L1) treatment. This sequence was found in a man between 65 and 85 years old with urothelial cancer. CDR3 DNA: TGTGCCAGCAGTTTATTTGGGACAGCGTCTAACTATGGCTACACCTTC. Encoded protein: CASSLFGTASNYGYTF.